One and the same sample provided the 16 T cell receptor beta chains below, sequenced in a study of cytotoxic CD8 clonotypes in ibrutinib-treated CLL. TCRdb's copy holds only in-frame clones and misses some; the assay was immunoSEQ multiplex PCR. The sample carries about 74,000 clones, 75% to 85% recorded once. The sequenced sample was PBMCs, obtained at disease progression, from a patient treated with ibrutinib. The receptors shown here come from a human donor with chronic lymphocytic leukemia.

The chain couples TRBV5-4 to TRBJ1-6; no clear D. V lost 1 base and J 7 bases, leaving 9 bases between the germline ends. The CDR3 spans 14 residues. Germline lookup yields CDR1 SGHNT and CDR2 YYREEE (reference sequence). CDR3: CASSLSSLNSPLHF. CDR3 DNA: TGTGCCAGCAGCTTGTCAAGTCTGAATTCACCCCTCCACTTT.

The gene calls are TRBV9 and TRBJ2-2; 13 bases are shared with TRBD2. The CDR3 spans 19 residues. The V gene's germline CDR1 is SGDLS and CDR2 YYNGEE. V was clipped by 3 bases and J by 3 bases; unmatched bases: 11. As DNA, the CDR3 is TGTGCCAGCAGCGACCCGGGACTAGCGGGGTCGAGGGACACCGGGGAGCTGTTTTTT. It codes for CASSDPGLAGSRDTGELFF.

The chain couples TRBV9 to TRBJ2-1; 7 bases agree with TRBD2. Losses at the gene ends were 4 bases for V and 1 base for J; bases not matched to a gene: 5. Per the germline V gene, CDR1 is SGDLS and CDR2 is YYNGEE. The CDR3 runs 15 residues. The CDR3 DNA reads TGTGCCAGCAGCCCCCGACTAGCTTCCTACAATGAGCAGTTCTTC. As protein: CASSPRLASYNEQFF.

This clone turned up a few times. In the same sample, other DNA sequences code for this CDR3. This chain connects TRBV7-6 to TRBJ2-5; D perhaps matches TRBD2 (5 bases). This CDR3 is built from 12 residues. CDR1 and CDR2 from the germline V gene are SGHVS and FNYEAQ. Trimming removed 8 bases at V and 4 bases at J, with 11 bases between. This chain's CDR3 is CASGGYGETQYF. Written as DNA, the CDR3 is TGTGCCAGCGGCGGGTATGGAGAGACCCAGTACTTC.

The CDR3: CASSLRTGYPGELFF. The CDR3 nucleotides read TGCGCCAGCAGCCTAAGGACGGGGTACCCCGGGGAGCTGTTTTTT. The V and J genes are TRBV4-1 and TRBJ2-2; possible D gene TRBD2, 5 bases. V dropped 4 bases and J dropped 6 bases, with 15 bases sitting between them. From germline, CDR1 is MGHRA and CDR2 YSYEKL. This CDR3 comprises 15 residues.

This clone was observed once. The chain couples TRBV18 to TRBJ1-5; 8 bases align to TRBD1. The V gene's germline CDR1 is KGHSH and CDR2 LQKENI. This CDR3 region has 15 residues. V lost 0 bases to trimming and J lost 4 bases; unmatched junction nucleotides: 2. The CDR3 sequence is CASSPPRTGNQPQHF. The CDR3 nucleotides are TGTGCCAGCTCACCACCGCGGACAGGGAATCAGCCCCAGCATTTT.

The rearrangement joins TRBV5-1 to TRBJ1-3; TRBD1 matches at 9 bases. With V trimmed by 7 bases and J by 1 base, 9 bases remained unmatched. Germline V gene data show CDR1 as SGHRS and CDR2 as YFSETQ. CDR3 size: 16 residues. CDR3 sequence reads: CASSDRGASSGNTIYF. CDR3 DNA: TGCGCCAGCTCGGACAGGGGTGCCTCTTCTGGAAACACCATATATTTT. Full variable domain (outside the CDR3, taken from reference TRBV5-1 and TRBJ1-3): KAGVTQTPRYLIKTRGQQVTLSCSPISGHRSVSWYQQTPGQGLQFLFEYFSETQRNKGNFPGRFSGRQFSNSRSEMNVSTLELGDSALYLCASSDRGASSGNTIYFGEGSWLTVV.

The chain employs TRBV19 and TRBJ2-3; 10 nucleotides match TRBD2. With 1 base clipped from V and 4 bases from J, the junction kept 8 bases outside the gene matches. Germline values: CDR1 LNHDA, CDR2 SQIVND (reference sequence). CDR3 length: 17 amino acids. CDR3 in DNA: TGTGCCAGTAGTATAGCGAGCGGGAGGGTGGCGCCAGATACGCAGTATTTT. Amino acids: CASSIASGRVAPDTQYF.

Many counts were recorded for this clone. The chain carries TRBV7-9 and TRBJ1-2; D call uncertain. This CDR3 contains 14 residues. CDR1 SEHNR and CDR2 FQNEAQ come from the germline V gene (reference sequence). Trimming left V 5 bases short and J 7 bases short, with 17 bases between. CDR3 bases: TGTGCCAGCAGCACCTACCGGCCCGGAGGTGGCTACACCTTC. Translating gives CASSTYRPGGGYTF.

CDR3: CASSDSEGADTQYF. The CDR3 nucleotides are TGTGCCAGCAGTGACTCCGAAGGGGCAGATACGCAGTATTTT. The chain uses TRBV6-4 and TRBJ2-3, with D possibly being TRBD1 (5 bases). This CDR3 region has 14 residues. Germline V lookup: CDR1 MRHNA, CDR2 SNTAGT. Between the trimmed V and J ends, which lost 0 bases and 4 bases, there was a span of 8 bases.

V and J are TRBV15 and TRBJ2-3; 8 positions match TRBD1. Germline V gives CDR1 LNHNV, CDR2 YYDKDF (reference sequence). The junction had 7 bases not matched to a gene; V was cut back by 5 bases and J by 0 bases. This CDR3 is 16 amino acids long. The CDR3 loop reads CATSGGTGPSTDTQYF. CDR3 coding DNA: TGTGCCACCAGCGGCGGGACAGGCCCTAGCACAGATACGCAGTATTTT.

The chain is built from TRBV7-9 and TRBJ1-2; 8 positions match TRBD1. The V gene's germline CDR1 is SEHNR and CDR2 FQNEAQ (reference sequence). The CDR3 has 14 residues. With V trimmed by 5 bases and J by 8 bases, 10 bases remained unmatched. The CDR3 DNA is TGTGCCAGCAGCCCCGGACAGGGCATAGACGGCTACACCTTC. The encoded protein is CASSPGQGIDGYTF.

The chain recombines TRBV2 with TRBJ2-1, with no clear D. V was shortened by 5 bases and J by 10 bases, with 15 bases between the two germline ends. The CDR3 sequence is 13 residues long. CDR1 SNHLY and CDR2 FYNNEI come from the germline V gene. This CDR3 is CASSRRLFLEQFF. Here the CDR3 DNA reads TGTGCCAGCAGTAGGCGCCTCTTTTTGGAGCAGTTCTTC.

V is TRBV6-1 and J is TRBJ1-4, with D tentatively TRBD1 (6 bases). The V and J ends lost 4 bases and 3 bases respectively, with 9 bases between them. Germline V lookup: CDR1 MNHNS, CDR2 SASEGT. This CDR3 spans 14 amino acids. CDR3 residues: CASSAQGSNEKLFF. DNA for the CDR3: TGTGCCAGCAGTGCACAGGGTTCTAATGAAAAACTGTTTTTT.

V gene TRBV10-3 combines with J gene TRBJ2-7; TRBD2 matches at 13 bases. V lost 6 bases and J lost 6; bases outside the gene matches: 2. The CDR3 is 13 amino acids. CDR1 and CDR2 from the germline V gene are ENHRY and SYGVKD. The CDR3 nucleotides are TGTGCCATCAGGGGACTAGCGGGACTCGAGCAGTACTTC. It yields the protein CAIRGLAGLEQYF.

The chain employs TRBV11-3 and TRBJ2-3; 11 bases are a match to TRBD2. The CDR3 extends over 15 amino acids. Germline loops: CDR1 SGHNT, CDR2 YENEEA. With V trimmed by 5 bases and J by 7 bases, 8 bases remained unmatched. In nucleotides, the CDR3 is TGTGCCAGCAGCCCGAGTAGCGGGGGGGCACATACGCAGTATTTT. Its protein product is CASSPSSGGAHTQYF.